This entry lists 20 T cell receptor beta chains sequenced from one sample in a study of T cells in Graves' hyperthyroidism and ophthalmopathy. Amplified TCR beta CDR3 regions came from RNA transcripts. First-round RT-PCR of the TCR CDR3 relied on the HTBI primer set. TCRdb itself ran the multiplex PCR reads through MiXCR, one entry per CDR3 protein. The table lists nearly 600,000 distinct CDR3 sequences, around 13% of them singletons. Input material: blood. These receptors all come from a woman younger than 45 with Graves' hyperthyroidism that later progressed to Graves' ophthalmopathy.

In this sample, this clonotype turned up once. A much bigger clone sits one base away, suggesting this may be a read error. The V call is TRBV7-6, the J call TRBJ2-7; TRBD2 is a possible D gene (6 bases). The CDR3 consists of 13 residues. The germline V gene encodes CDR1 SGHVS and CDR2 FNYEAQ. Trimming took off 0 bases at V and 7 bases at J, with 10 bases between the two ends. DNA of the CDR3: TGTGCCAGCAGCTTAGCTTTACGGGGGGAGCAGTACTTC. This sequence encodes CASSLALRGEQYF. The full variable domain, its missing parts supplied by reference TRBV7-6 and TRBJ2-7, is GAGVSQSPRYKVTKRGQDVALRCDPISGHVSLYWYRQALGQGPEFLTYFNYEAQQDKSGLPNDRFSAERPEGSISTLTIQRTEQRDSAMYRCASSLALRGEQYFGPGTRLTVT.

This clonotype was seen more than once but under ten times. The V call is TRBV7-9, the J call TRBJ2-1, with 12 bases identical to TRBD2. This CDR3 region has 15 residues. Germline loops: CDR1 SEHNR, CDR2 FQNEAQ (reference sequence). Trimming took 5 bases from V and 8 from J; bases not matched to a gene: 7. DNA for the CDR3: TGTGCCAGCAGCCCCTCTAGCGGGAGGGCCTATGAGCAGTTCTTC. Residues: CASSPSSGRAYEQFF.

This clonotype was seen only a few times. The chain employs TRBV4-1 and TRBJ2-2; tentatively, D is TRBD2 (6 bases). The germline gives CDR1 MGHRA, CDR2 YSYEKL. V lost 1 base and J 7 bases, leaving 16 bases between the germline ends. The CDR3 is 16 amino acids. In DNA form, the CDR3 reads TGCGCCAGCAGCCAAGGGTCCGGGAGAAAAGTCGGGGAGCTGTTTTTT. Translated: CASSQGSGRKVGELFF.

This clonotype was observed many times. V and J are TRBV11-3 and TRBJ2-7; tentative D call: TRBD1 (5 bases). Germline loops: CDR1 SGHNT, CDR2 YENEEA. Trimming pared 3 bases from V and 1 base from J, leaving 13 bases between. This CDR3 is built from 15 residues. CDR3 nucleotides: TGTGCCAGCAGCTTCTCAGGGATGGGGTCCTACGAGCAGTACTTC. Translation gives CASSFSGMGSYEQYF.

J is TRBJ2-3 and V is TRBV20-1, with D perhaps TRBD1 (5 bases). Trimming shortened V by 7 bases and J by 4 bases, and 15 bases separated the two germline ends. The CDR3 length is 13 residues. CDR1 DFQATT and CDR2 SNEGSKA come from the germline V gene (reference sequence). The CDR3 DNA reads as TGCAGTGGACTCGCGGAAGGGGCAGATACGCAGTATTTT. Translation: CSGLAEGADTQYF.

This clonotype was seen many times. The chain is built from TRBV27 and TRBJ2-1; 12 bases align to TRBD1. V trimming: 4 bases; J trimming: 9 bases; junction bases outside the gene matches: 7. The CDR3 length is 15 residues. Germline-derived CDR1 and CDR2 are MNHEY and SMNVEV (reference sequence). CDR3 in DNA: TGTGCCAGCAGTTCAACCGGGACAGGGGGCCCTGAGCAGTTCTTC. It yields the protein CASSSTGTGGPEQFF.

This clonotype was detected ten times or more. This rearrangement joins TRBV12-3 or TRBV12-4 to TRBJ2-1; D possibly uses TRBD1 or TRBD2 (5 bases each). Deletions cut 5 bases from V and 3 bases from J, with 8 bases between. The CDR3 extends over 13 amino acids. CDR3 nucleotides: TGTGCCAGCAGTCGGGACGACTACAATGAGCAGTTCTTC. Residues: CASSRDDYNEQFF.

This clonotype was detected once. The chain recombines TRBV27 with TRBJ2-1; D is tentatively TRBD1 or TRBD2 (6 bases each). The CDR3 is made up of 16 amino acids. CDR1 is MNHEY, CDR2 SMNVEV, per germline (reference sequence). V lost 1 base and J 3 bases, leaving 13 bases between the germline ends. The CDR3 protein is CASSLWGARGYNEQFF. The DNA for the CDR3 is TGTGCCAGCAGTTTATGGGGGGCGCGTGGCTACAATGAGCAGTTCTTC.

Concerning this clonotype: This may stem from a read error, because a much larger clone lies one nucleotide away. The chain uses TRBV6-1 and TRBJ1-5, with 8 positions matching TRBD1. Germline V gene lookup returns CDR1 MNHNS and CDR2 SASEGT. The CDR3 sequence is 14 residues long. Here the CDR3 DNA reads TGTGGCAGCACCCCGACAGGGGTGGGTCAGCCCCAGCATTTT. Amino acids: CGSTPTGVGQPQHF.

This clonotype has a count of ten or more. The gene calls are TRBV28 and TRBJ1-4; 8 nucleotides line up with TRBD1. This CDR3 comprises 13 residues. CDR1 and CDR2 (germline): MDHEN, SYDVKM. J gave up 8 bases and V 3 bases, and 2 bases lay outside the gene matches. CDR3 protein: CASSFQGAEKLFF. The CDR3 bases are TGTGCCAGCAGTTTTCAGGGGGCGGAAAAACTGTTTTTT.

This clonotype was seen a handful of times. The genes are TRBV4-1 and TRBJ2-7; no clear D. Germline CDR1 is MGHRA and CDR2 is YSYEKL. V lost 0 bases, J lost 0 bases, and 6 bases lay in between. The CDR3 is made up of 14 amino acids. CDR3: CASSQDLDSYEQYF. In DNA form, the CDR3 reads TGCGCCAGCAGCCAAGATTTAGACTCCTACGAGCAGTACTTC.

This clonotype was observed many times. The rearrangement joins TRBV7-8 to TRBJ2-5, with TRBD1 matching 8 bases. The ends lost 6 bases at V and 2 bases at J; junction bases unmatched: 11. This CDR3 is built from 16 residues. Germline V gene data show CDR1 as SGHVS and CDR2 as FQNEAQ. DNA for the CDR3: TGTGCCAGCAGGCCCCGGGACAGGAATTTTCAAGAGACCCAGTACTTC. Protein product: CASRPRDRNFQETQYF.

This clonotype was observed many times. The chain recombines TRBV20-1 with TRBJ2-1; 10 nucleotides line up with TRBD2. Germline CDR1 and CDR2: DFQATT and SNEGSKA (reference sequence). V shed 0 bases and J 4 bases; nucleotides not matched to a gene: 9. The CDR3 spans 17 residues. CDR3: CSARDSSGSSRYNEQFF. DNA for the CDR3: TGCAGTGCTAGAGATTCTAGCGGGAGCAGTCGATACAATGAGCAGTTCTTC.

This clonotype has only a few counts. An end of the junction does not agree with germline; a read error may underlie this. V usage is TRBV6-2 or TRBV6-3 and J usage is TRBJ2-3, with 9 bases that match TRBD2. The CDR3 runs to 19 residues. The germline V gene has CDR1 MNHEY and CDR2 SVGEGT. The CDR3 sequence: CGSSYSPWREGPRTDTQYF. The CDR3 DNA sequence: TGTGGCAGCAGTTACTCTCCTTGGCGGGAGGGGCCGAGGACAGATACGCAGTATTTT.

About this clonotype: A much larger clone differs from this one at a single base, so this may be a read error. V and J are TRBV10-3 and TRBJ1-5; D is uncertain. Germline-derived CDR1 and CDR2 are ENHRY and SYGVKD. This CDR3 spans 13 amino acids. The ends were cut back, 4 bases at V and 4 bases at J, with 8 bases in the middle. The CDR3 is CAISVEENQPQHF. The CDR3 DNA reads TGTGCCATCAGTGTTGAAGAGAATCAGCCCCAGCATTTT.

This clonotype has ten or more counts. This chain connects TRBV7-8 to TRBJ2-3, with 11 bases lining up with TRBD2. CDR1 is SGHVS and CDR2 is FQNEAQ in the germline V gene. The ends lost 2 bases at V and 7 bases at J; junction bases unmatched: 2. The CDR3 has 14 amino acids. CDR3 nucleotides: TGTGCCAGCAGCTTAACTAGCGGGAGTTATACGCAGTATTTT. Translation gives CASSLTSGSYTQYF.

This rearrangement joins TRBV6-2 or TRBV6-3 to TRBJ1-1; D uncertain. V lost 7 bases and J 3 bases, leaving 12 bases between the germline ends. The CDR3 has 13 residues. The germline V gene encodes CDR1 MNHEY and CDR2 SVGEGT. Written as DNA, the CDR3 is TGTGCCAGCAATCGGACTTATGACACTGAAGCTTTCTTT. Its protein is CASNRTYDTEAFF.

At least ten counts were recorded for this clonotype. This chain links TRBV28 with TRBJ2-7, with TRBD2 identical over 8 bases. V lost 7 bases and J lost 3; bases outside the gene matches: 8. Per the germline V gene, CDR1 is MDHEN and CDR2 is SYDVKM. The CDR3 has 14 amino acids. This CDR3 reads CASTPPSGGYEQYF. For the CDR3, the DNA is TGTGCCAGCACCCCCCCCAGCGGGGGCTACGAGCAGTACTTC.

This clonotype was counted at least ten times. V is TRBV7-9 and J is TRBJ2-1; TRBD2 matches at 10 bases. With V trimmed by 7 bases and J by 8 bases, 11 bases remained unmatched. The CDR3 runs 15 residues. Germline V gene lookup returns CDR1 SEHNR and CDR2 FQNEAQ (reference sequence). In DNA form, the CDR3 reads TGTGCCAGCACCCAAAGCGGGAGGGCCAAAGATGAGCAGTTCTTC. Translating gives CASTQSGRAKDEQFF.

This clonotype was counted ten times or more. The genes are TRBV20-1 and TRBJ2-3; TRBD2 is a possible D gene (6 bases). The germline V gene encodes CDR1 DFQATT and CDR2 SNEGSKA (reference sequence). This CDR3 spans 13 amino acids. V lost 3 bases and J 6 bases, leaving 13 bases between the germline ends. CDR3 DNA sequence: TGCAGTGCTAGGGGGACTGTCTCCGATACGCAGTATTTT. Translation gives CSARGTVSDTQYF.